The source of this TCR beta chain is a study of CD8 T cells in Susac syndrome. Whole-study results and caveats: As acknowledged by the study, its TCR sequencing and HLA analysis included a relatively small number of individuals.

Sequencing of TCR beta covered CD8+ and CD4+ T cells obtained from blood. Only one count was recorded for this clonotype. Its antigen is as yet unknown. V gave up 0 bases and J gave up 0 bases, with 16 bases separating them. The CDR3 contains 18 residues. Germline V gene sequence: CDR1 LGHNA, CDR2 YNFKEQ. RNA totalling about 0.45 to 1 ug underwent reverse transcription with random hexamers. The immunoSEQ assay covered 54 Vbeta and 13 Jbeta segments for CDR3. TCRdb redid the calling of the immunoSEQ multiplex PCR reads with MiXCR, one entry per CDR3 protein. The table shows about 440,000 distinct CDR3 sequences, with 85% occurring only once.

This clonotype was obtained from a human donor with multiple sclerosis. The chain links TRBV4-2 to TRBJ2-3; tentative D call: TRBD2 (5 bases). Sequences were obtained from CD8+ T cells from PBMCs. DNA for the CDR3: TGTGCCAGCAGCCAAGAGGACGGGATTGCAACTAGCACAGATACGCAGTATTTT. It codes for CASSQEDGIATSTDTQYF.